The rows below give T cell receptor beta chains drawn from one sample of a study of T cell changes during pregnancy in multiple sclerosis. Libraries were prepared by immunoSEQ multiplex PCR; TCRdb keeps only in-frame clonotypes and omits some of them. The table includes approximately 93,000 clones, 91% detected once. The material sequenced was peripheral blood, taken in the first trimester of pregnancy. The receptors here all came from a female donor in good health, enrolled as a control in a pregnancy study. The CDR3 runs from the conserved cysteine through the conserved F or W. The order of the fields is D gene, clone size, V gene, J gene, CDR3 length, CDR3 DNA, CDR3 protein. D genes are given only for firm matches. Where a row states a size, it is once, few, many or the class of an expanded clone; other rows omit it.

D: .; size: few; V: TRBV18; J: TRBJ2-7; length: 14; DNA: TGTGCCAGCTCGACAGGTACAAGCTCCTACGAGCAGTACTTC; CDR3: CASSTGTSSYEQYF
D: .; size: .; V: TRBV9; J: TRBJ2-7; length: 14; DNA: TGTGCCAGCAGCGTAGGGCTAGACGCCTACGAGCAGTACTTC; CDR3: CASSVGLDAYEQYF
D: TRBD1; size: .; V: TRBV5-1; J: TRBJ1-1; length: 14; DNA: TGCGCCAGCAGCTTGGCCTTTACCGACAGGGGAGCTTTCTTT; CDR3: CASSLAFTDRGAFF
D: .; size: once; V: TRBV4-3; J: TRBJ2-7; length: 14; DNA: TGCGCCAGCAGCCGAGGCTCCCCCGGCTACGAGCAGTACTTC; CDR3: CASSRGSPGYEQYF
D: TRBD1; size: once; V: TRBV5-1; J: TRBJ1-4; length: 15; DNA: TGCGCCAGCAGCCCCCGACAGGGATCTAATGAAAAACTGTTTTTT; CDR3: CASSPRQGSNEKLFF
D: TRBD1; size: .; V: TRBV18; J: TRBJ2-5; length: 14; DNA: TGTGCCAGCTCACCACTTGACAGGGTCGAGACCCAGTACTTC; CDR3: CASSPLDRVETQYF
D: TRBD1; size: .; V: TRBV5-8; J: TRBJ2-3; length: 16; DNA: TGTGCCAGCAGCCGAGGACAGGGCTGGGGCACAGATACGCAGTATTTT; CDR3: CASSRGQGWGTDTQYF
D: .; size: .; V: TRBV18; J: TRBJ2-3; length: 16; DNA: TGTGCCAGCTCTGGGTTGGGGACAAGGATCACAGATACGCAGTATTTT; CDR3: CASSGLGTRITDTQYF
D: TRBD2; size: .; V: TRBV5-1; J: TRBJ2-1; length: 15; DNA: TGCGCCAGCAGCTTGGGCTTCGGGGGGGCCCAGGAGCAGTTCTTC; CDR3: CASSLGFGGAQEQFF
D: TRBD1; size: .; V: TRBV7-9; J: TRBJ1-4; length: 13; DNA: TGTGCCAGCATTGGGACAGCTAATGAAAAACTGTTTTTT; CDR3: CASIGTANEKLFF
D: TRBD1; size: .; V: TRBV4-3; J: TRBJ1-2; length: 14; DNA: TGCGCCAGCAGCGGAAGGCGGGACAGCTATGGCTACACCTTC; CDR3: CASSGRRDSYGYTF
D: .; size: once; V: TRBV15; J: TRBJ1-2; length: 17; DNA: TGTGCCACCAGCAGCCCATTACTCTTGGGGGGTAACTATGGCTACACCTTC; CDR3: CATSSPLLLGGNYGYTF
D: .; size: .; V: TRBV10-3; J: TRBJ2-5; length: 12; DNA: TGTGCCATCAGTGAACAGGGACGAGAGCAGTACTTC; CDR3: CAISEQGREQYF
D: .; size: .; V: TRBV6-1; J: TRBJ2-5; length: 15; DNA: TGTGCCAGCAGGAGAGTCAGACAGACCCAAGAGACCCAGTACTTC; CDR3: CASRRVRQTQETQYF
D: .; size: .; V: TRBV19; J: TRBJ2-1; length: 14; DNA: TGTGCCAGTAGTATTTACGCAGGGGACAATGAGCAGTTCTTC; CDR3: CASSIYAGDNEQFF
D: .; size: .; V: TRBV7-2; J: TRBJ2-1; length: 14; DNA: TGTGCCAGCAGCGCCCGGGTCTCCTACAATGAGCAGTTCTTC; CDR3: CASSARVSYNEQFF
D: .; size: .; V: TRBV27; J: TRBJ2-5; length: 14; DNA: TGTGCCAGCAGCCCCGGTCTAGGTTTCGGGACCCAGTACTTC; CDR3: CASSPGLGFGTQYF
D: .; size: few; V: TRBV27; J: TRBJ1-6; length: 15; DNA: TGTGCCAGCAGTTTAGGGCAGGGGAGTAATTCACCCCTCCACTTT; CDR3: CASSLGQGSNSPLHF
D: .; size: .; V: TRBV4-3; J: TRBJ1-3; length: 18; DNA: TGCGCCAGCAGCCAAGATTTGGGGCCAGCGGGCTCTGGAAACACCATATATTTT; CDR3: CASSQDLGPAGSGNTIYF
D: .; size: .; V: TRBV7-8; J: TRBJ1-1; length: 15; DNA: TGTGCCAGCAGCTTACGAGGACAGCCGAACACTGAAGCTTTCTTT; CDR3: CASSLRGQPNTEAFF
D: TRBD1; size: .; V: TRBV6-5; J: TRBJ1-2; length: 13; DNA: TGTGCCAGCAGTACCGGGACAGGTGATGGCTACACCTTC; CDR3: CASSTGTGDGYTF
D: .; size: .; V: TRBV5-6; J: TRBJ2-6; length: 15; DNA: TGTGCCAGCAGCTTGGAATACTCTGGGGCCAACGTCCTGACTTTC; CDR3: CASSLEYSGANVLTF
D: .; size: .; V: TRBV30; J: TRBJ1-1; length: 13; DNA: TGTGCCTGGATGGGACAAGTAAACACTGAAGCTTTCTTT; CDR3: CAWMGQVNTEAFF
D: .; size: .; V: TRBV5-5; J: TRBJ2-7; length: 15; DNA: TGTGCCAGCAGCCCGGCTCAGAGGGCTACGTACGAGCAGTACTTC; CDR3: CASSPAQRATYEQYF
D: .; size: .; V: TRBV18; J: TRBJ2-5; length: 14; DNA: TGTGCCAGCTCACCCGCGGCCGACCAAGAGACCCAGTACTTC; CDR3: CASSPAADQETQYF
D: TRBD1; size: .; V: TRBV4-3; J: TRBJ2-3; length: 16; DNA: TGCGCCAGCAGCCAAGAGGTACAGGGGGGCACAGATACGCAGTATTTT; CDR3: CASSQEVQGGTDTQYF
D: TRBD2; size: .; V: TRBV25-1; J: TRBJ2-5; length: 15; DNA: TGTGCCAGCAGTGAATTTCGGGGGGGTTCAGAGACCCAGTACTTC; CDR3: CASSEFRGGSETQYF
D: .; size: once; V: TRBV2; J: TRBJ1-3; length: 15; DNA: TGTGCCAGCAGCATAGTACCTAACTCTGGAAACACCATATATTTT; CDR3: CASSIVPNSGNTIYF
D: TRBD2; size: .; V: TRBV28; J: TRBJ2-1; length: 14; DNA: TGTGCCAGCAGTTCCCCGCTAGCGGGGGGCCAGCAGTTCTTC; CDR3: CASSSPLAGGQQFF
D: .; size: .; V: TRBV2; J: TRBJ2-5; length: 13; DNA: TGTGCCAGCCTAACTTCGAATTTAGCGGACCAGTACTTC; CDR3: CASLTSNLADQYF
D: .; size: .; V: TRBV21-1; J: TRBJ2-5; length: 18; DNA: TGTGCCAGCAGCAAAGCGCTTTTGGGGGGGACTTTCCAAGAGACCCAGTACTTC; CDR3: CASSKALLGGTFQETQYF
D: .; size: .; V: TRBV4-3; J: TRBJ2-1; length: 16; DNA: TGCGCCAGCAGCCAAGACGCAGGGGAAGGGTACAATGAGCAGTTCTTC; CDR3: CASSQDAGEGYNEQFF
D: TRBD2; size: .; V: TRBV7-2; J: TRBJ2-7; length: 14; DNA: TGTGCCAGCAGCTTAGGGACTAGCCCCTACGAGCAGTACTTC; CDR3: CASSLGTSPYEQYF
D: .; size: .; V: TRBV5-1; J: TRBJ1-1; length: 15; DNA: TGCGCCAGCAGCTTGGGTCAGGGAATAAACACTGAAGCTTTCTTT; CDR3: CASSLGQGINTEAFF
D: TRBD2; size: .; V: TRBV11-1; J: TRBJ2-2; length: 15; DNA: TGTGCCAGCAGCTTAGGACTAGCCGAAACCGGGGAGCTGTTTTTT; CDR3: CASSLGLAETGELFF
D: TRBD1; size: .; V: TRBV29-1; J: TRBJ1-2; length: 13; DNA: TGCAGCGTGACAACAGGGGGTATCTATGGCTACACCTTC; CDR3: CSVTTGGIYGYTF
D: .; size: .; V: TRBV27; J: TRBJ1-2; length: 15; DNA: TGTGCCAGCAGTCCGACGGGAGACTACTATGGTGGCTACACCTTC; CDR3: CASSPTGDYYGGYTF
D: .; size: .; V: TRBV19; J: TRBJ1-1; length: 14; DNA: TGTGCCAGTAGTATAGAACGGAGAGACACTGAAGCTTTCTTT; CDR3: CASSIERRDTEAFF
D: TRBD1; size: once; V: TRBV7-9; J: TRBJ2-5; length: 13; DNA: TGTGCCAGCAACGGACAGGGGCGAAAGACCCAGTACTTC; CDR3: CASNGQGRKTQYF
D: .; size: .; V: TRBV18; J: TRBJ1-4; length: 12; DNA: TGTGCCAGCTCACGATCAGATTTCGAACTGTTTTTT; CDR3: CASSRSDFELFF